This entry features one T cell receptor beta chain sequence. In the original workflow: Estimates of nucleated cell counts were drawn from the amplification of reference gene primers. Clones were sequenced by immunoSEQ multiplex PCR, and TCRdb holds only the in-frame ones, with some missing. For V, J and clone size, that table is used; D and trimming come from the DNA. The sample records about 120,000 clones, 80% being singletons. The germline V gene has CDR1 SGHRS and CDR2 YFSETQ. This CDR3 has 14 amino acids. V was clipped by 4 bases and J by 6 bases; unmatched bases: 10. The entry originates in a study of blood T cell repertoires in COVID-19. Study-level information: The United States, Italy and Spain provided the acute and convalescent COVID-19 samples. Sources were T cells, B-cell-depleted T cells, or PBMCs; the material itself was cDNA or gDNA.

The chain links TRBV5-1 to TRBJ2-7, with TRBD1 matching 7 bases. Sample: peripheral blood. This sequence originates from a man aged 55-75 years with active or convalescent COVID-19. The CDR3 protein is CASSAGQARSEQYF. The CDR3 DNA reads TGCGCCAGCAGCGCCGGACAGGCTCGGAGCGAGCAGTACTTC. Based on the CDR3 plus reference TRBV5-1 and TRBJ2-7, the full variable domain is KAGVTQTPRYLIKTRGQQVTLSCSPISGHRSVSWYQQTPGQGLQFLFEYFSETQRNKGNFPGRFSGRQFSNSRSEMNVSTLELGDSALYLCASSAGQARSEQYFGPGTRLTVT.